Reported below is one T cell receptor beta chain. The sample is drawn from a study of memory CD4+ T cells and cytomegalovirus serostatus. Assay: immunoSEQ multiplex PCR; the TCRdb copy retains only in-frame clones and omits some. This table has under 55,000 clones, 65% to 85% appearing once. Single viable CD3+CD4+CD8-CD45RO+ cells were sorted as the memory CD4+ T cells. CMV serostatus came from serum IgG against pp150, pp28, p38, p52. The source is an adult in good health and CMV-seropositive. What was sequenced was memory CD4+ T cells from blood.

CDR3 in amino acids: CASSYRTTETQYF. The DNA of the CDR3 is TGTGCCAGCAGTTACCGGACCACAGAGACCCAGTACTTC. The rearrangement joins TRBV6-5 to TRBJ2-5; D gene ambiguous. The CDR3 is 13 amino acids. The V gene's germline CDR1 is MNHEY and CDR2 SVGAGI. Trimming removed 2 bases at V and 4 bases at J, with 8 bases between.